The clone carrying this T cell receptor (beta chain) occurred many times. Its antigen is unknown. Researchers took RNA transcripts and amplified the TCR beta CDR3 regions from them. The HTBI set primed first-round TCR CDR3 RT-PCR. Using its own MiXCR run on the multiplex PCR reads, TCRdb lists one record per CDR3 protein. The profile shows around 500,000 distinct CDR3 sequences, roughly 15% of them singletons. This sample is drawn from a study of T cells in Graves' hyperthyroidism and ophthalmopathy. Study outcomes and limitations: Blood also carried most thyroid clonotypes expanded above 0.001. For ophthalmopathy, model prediction preceded onset by a median 6.5 months. Separating ophthalmopathy from stable hyperthyroidism was achieved by a 13 V-J model.

Germline V lookup: CDR1 MDHEN, CDR2 SYDVKM. The CDR3 spans 11 residues. With 6 bases removed from V and 6 bases from J, the gap between germline ends came to 8 bases. The receptor comes from a woman between 35 and 50 years old with Graves' hyperthyroidism. Sequencing was performed on blood. The chain has TRBV28 and TRBJ1-1, with a weak D call TRBD1 (6 bases). The CDR3 region is CASRRQAEAFF. The CDR3 DNA reads TGTGCCAGCAGGCGACAGGCTGAAGCTTTCTTT.